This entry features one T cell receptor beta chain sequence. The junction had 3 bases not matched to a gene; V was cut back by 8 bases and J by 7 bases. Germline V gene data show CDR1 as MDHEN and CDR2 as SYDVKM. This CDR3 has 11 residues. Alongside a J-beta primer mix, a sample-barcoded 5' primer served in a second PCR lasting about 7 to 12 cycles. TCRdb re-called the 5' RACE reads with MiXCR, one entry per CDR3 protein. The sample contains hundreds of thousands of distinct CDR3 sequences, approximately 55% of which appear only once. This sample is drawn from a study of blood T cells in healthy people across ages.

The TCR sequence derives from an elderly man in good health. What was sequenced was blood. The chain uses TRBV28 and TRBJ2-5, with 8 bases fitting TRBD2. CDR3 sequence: CASFGGGTQYF. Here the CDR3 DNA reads TGTGCCAGCTTCGGGGGGGGGACCCAGTACTTC. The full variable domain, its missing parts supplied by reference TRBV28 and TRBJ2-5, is DVKVTQSSRYLVKRTGEKVFLECVQDMDHENMFWYRQDPGLGLRLIYFSYDVKMKEKGDIPEGYSVSREKKERFSLILESASTNQTSMYLCASFGGGTQYFGPGTRLLVL.